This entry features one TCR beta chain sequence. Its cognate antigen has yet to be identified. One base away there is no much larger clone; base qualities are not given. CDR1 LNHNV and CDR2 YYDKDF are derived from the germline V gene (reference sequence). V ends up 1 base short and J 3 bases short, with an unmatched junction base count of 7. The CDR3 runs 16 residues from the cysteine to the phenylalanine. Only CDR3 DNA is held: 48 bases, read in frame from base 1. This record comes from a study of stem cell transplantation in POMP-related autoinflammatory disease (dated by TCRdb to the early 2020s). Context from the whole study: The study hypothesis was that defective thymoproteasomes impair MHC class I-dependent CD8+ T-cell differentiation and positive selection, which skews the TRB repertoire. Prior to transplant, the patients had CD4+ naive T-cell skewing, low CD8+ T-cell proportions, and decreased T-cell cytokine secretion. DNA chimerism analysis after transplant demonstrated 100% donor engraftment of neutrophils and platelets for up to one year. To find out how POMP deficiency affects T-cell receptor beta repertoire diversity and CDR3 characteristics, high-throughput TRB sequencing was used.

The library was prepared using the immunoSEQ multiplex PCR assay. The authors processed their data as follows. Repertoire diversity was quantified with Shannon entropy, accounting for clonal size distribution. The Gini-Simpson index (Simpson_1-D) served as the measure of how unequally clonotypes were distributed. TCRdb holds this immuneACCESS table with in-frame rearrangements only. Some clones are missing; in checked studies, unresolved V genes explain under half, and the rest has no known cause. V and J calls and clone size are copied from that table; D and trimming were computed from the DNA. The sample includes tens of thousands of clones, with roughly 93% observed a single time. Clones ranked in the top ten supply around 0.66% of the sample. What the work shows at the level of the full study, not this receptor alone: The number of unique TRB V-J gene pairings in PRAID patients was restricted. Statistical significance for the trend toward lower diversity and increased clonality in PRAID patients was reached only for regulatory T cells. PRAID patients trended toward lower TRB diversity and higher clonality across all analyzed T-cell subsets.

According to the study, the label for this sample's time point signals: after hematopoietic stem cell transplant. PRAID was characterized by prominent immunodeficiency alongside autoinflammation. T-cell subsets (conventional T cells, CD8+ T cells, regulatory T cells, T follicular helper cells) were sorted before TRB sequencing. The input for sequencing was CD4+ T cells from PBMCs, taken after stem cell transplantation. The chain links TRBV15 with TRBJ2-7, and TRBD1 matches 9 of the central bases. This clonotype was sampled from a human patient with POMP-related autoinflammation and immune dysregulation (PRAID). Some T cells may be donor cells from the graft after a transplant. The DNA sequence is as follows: TGTGCCACCAGCAGAGGCGGGGGACAGGGAGGCTACGAGCAGTACTTC. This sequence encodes CATSRGGGQGGYEQYF. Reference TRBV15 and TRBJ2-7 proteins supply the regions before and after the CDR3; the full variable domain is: DAMVIQNPRYQVTQFGKPVTLSCSQTLNHNVMYWYQQKSSQAPKLLFHYYDKDFNNEADTPDNFQSRRPNTSFCFLDIRSPGLGDTAMYLCATSRGGGQGGYEQYFGPGTRLTVT.